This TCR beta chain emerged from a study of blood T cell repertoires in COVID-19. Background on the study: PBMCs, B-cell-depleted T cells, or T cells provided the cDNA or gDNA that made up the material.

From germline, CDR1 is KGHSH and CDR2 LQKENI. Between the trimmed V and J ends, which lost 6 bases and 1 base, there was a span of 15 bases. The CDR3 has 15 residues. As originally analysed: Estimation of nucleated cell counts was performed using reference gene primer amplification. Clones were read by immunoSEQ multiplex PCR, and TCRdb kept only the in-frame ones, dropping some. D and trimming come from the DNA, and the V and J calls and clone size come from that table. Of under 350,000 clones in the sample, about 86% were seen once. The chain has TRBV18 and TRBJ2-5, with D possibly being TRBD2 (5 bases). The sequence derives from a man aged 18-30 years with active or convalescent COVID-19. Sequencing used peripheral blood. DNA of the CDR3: TGTGCCAGCTCTTCAGGACTCTACTCCCAAGAGACCCAGTACTTC. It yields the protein CASSSGLYSQETQYF.